A selection of T cell receptor beta chains follows, all from one sample in a study of blood T cell repertoires in COVID-19. Only in-frame clones appear in the TCRdb table, and some are missing; sequencing was by immunoSEQ multiplex PCR. The sample shows 200,000 to 250,000 clones, about 84% of them seen only once. Sequencing input: peripheral blood. These TCRs come from a human donor in a cohort sampled during active COVID-19. The CDR3 runs from the conserved cysteine through the conserved F or W. A D gene is named only where the DNA matches it firmly. Where a row states a size, it is once, few, many or the class of an expanded clone; other rows omit it.

>NA|TRBD2|TRBJ2-3|TRBV2
TGTGCCAGCAGGGTAGGACTAGCGGGGGGAACAGATACGCAGTATTTT
CASRVGLAGGTDTQYF
>NA|NA|TRBJ2-7|TRBV5-1
TGCGCCAGCAGCTTAAGGGGACACCCGACCCCCTACGAGCAGTACTTC
CASSLRGHPTPYEQYF
>NA|TRBD2|TRBJ2-5|TRBV7-2
TGTGCCAGCAGCTTACGTAGCGGGGGGCGGGGTCAAGAGACCCAGTACTTC
CASSLRSGGRGQETQYF
>NA|TRBD1|TRBJ1-2|TRBV28
TGTGCCACCGCCGGGACAGGGGTGTATGGCTACACCTTC
CATAGTGVYGYTF
>NA|NA|TRBJ2-3|TRBV11-2
TGTGCCAGCAGCTTGGAGGGAGTGACAGATACGCAGTATTTT
CASSLEGVTDTQYF
>NA|NA|TRBJ2-7|TRBV6-2/TRBV6-3
TGTGCCAGCAGTTACCTAGTTTCGGGACATAGGGGCTACGAGCAGTACTTC
CASSYLVSGHRGYEQYF
>few|TRBD1|TRBJ1-1|TRBV27
TGTGCCAGCAGTTTTCGCCCGGGACAGGGGAGCACTGAAGCTTTCTTT
CASSFRPGQGSTEAFF
>NA|NA|TRBJ2-4|TRBV1
TGCACCAGCAGACTCACAGGGGACTCCAAAAACATTCAGTACTTC
CTSRLTGDSKNIQYF
>NA|NA|TRBJ2-7|TRBV28
TGTGCCAGCAGTCGAGGAAGCGGACGCTACGAGCAGTACTTC
CASSRGSGRYEQYF
>NA|TRBD1|TRBJ1-2|TRBV24-1
TGTGCCACCAGTGATCCTGGGACAGGGGTTGGCTACACCTTC
CATSDPGTGVGYTF
>NA|NA|TRBJ1-4|TRBV18
TGTGCCAGCTCCCGAGGCCCCACTGGACAGTTTAATGAAAAACTGTTTTTT
CASSRGPTGQFNEKLFF
>NA|NA|TRBJ1-6|TRBV12-3/TRBV12-4
TGTGCCAGCAGTTCTCTTTCACCCCTCCACTTT
CASSSLSPLHF
>NA|TRBD1|TRBJ1-1|TRBV5-1
TGCGCCAGCAGCGCACAGGGGGCTCCGAACACTGAAGCTTTCTTT
CASSAQGAPNTEAFF
>NA|TRBD2|TRBJ2-7|TRBV12-3/TRBV12-4
TGTGCCAGCAGCCGTTCGGGGGGCGAGCAGTACTTC
CASSRSGGEQYF
>few|NA|TRBJ1-5|TRBV15
TGTGCCACCAGCAGAGATCTTGCGAGCCAGCCCCAGCATTTT
CATSRDLASQPQHF
>NA|TRBD2|TRBJ2-2|TRBV10-1
TGCGCCAGCAGTGGGACTAGCGGGAGGGCTGCCGGGGAGCTGTTTTTT
CASSGTSGRAAGELFF
>NA|TRBD1|TRBJ1-1|TRBV15
TGTGCCACCAGCCCAGGACAGGGAACTGAAGCTTTCTTT
CATSPGQGTEAFF
>NA|NA|TRBJ1-2|TRBV28
TGTGCCAGCAGGCAGGGGTCAGTTGGCTACACCTTC
CASRQGSVGYTF
>once|NA|TRBJ2-7|TRBV19
TGTGCCAGTACTCCGAGCGGGACATATCCCTACGAGCAGTACTTC
CASTPSGTYPYEQYF
>NA|TRBD2|TRBJ2-7|TRBV7-2
TGTGCCAGCAGCTCCTCCGGGACTAGCAGCTACGAGCAGTACTTC
CASSSSGTSSYEQYF
>NA|NA|TRBJ1-2|TRBV5-1
TGCGCCAGCAGCTTGAGAGCGATAGCTAACTATGGCTACACCTTC
CASSLRAIANYGYTF
>NA|TRBD2|TRBJ2-3|TRBV28
TGTGCCAGCAGTCGACAGCGGGGGCTTTTAGATACGCAGTATTTT
CASSRQRGLLDTQYF
>NA|NA|TRBJ2-2|TRBV24-1
TGTGCCACCAGTGCCGGGCGGGCCGGGGAGCTGTTTTTT
CATSAGRAGELFF
>NA|NA|TRBJ2-5|TRBV25-1
TGTGCCAGCAGCCGGCGGAGCGGAGAGACCCAGTACTTC
CASSRRSGETQYF
>NA|NA|TRBJ2-7|TRBV10-3
TGTGCCATCAGTGATGTAGCGGAGGAGCAGTACTTC
CAISDVAEEQYF
>NA|NA|TRBJ1-3|TRBV6-5
TGTGCCAGCAGTTACTCGTCGGGGGGCACTGGAAACACCATATATTTT
CASSYSSGGTGNTIYF
>NA|TRBD1|TRBJ2-7|TRBV2
TGTGCCAGCAGGTACAGGGGGAACTCCTACGAGCAGTACTTC
CASRYRGNSYEQYF
>NA|TRBD2|TRBJ2-5|TRBV9
TGTGCCAGCAGCTTTAGCGGGGGGATCCAAGAGACCCAGTACTTC
CASSFSGGIQETQYF
>once|TRBD1|TRBJ2-3|TRBV5-4
TGTGCCAGCAGCGTGAAGACAGGGAGCGCAGATACGCAGTATTTT
CASSVKTGSADTQYF
>once|TRBD1|TRBJ2-3|TRBV7-6
TGTGCCAGCAGCCTGACAGGGACAGATACGCAGTATTTT
CASSLTGTDTQYF
>few|NA|TRBJ1-1|TRBV7-9
TGTGCCGGACTATACGAGGGTGTAGCGAACACTGAAGCTTTCTTT
CAGLYEGVANTEAFF
>NA|NA|TRBJ1-6|TRBV27
TGTGCCAGCAGTTTGACAGTGTTTAATTCACCCCTCCACTTT
CASSLTVFNSPLHF
>NA|NA|TRBJ2-3|TRBV19
TGTGCCAGCACACAGGCAGGGTTCAGATCAGATACGCAGTATTTT
CASTQAGFRSDTQYF
>once|TRBD1|TRBJ1-2|TRBV3-1/TRBV3-2
TGTGCCAGCAGCCAAGATTGGGGACAGGGGTTCGGCTACACCTTC
CASSQDWGQGFGYTF
>once|NA|TRBJ2-6|TRBV5-1
TGCGCCAGCAGCCTACAGGGCTCTGGGGCCAACGTCCTGACTTTC
CASSLQGSGANVLTF
>NA|NA|TRBJ2-3|TRBV20-1
TGCGCGAGGGCAGGGGCAGATACGCAGTATTTT
CARAGADTQYF
>once|TRBD2|TRBJ2-5|TRBV10-3
TGTGCCACCTCTAGCGGGAGGGCCCAAGAGACCCAGTACTTC
CATSSGRAQETQYF
>once|TRBD2|TRBJ2-1|TRBV5-6
TGTGCCAGCGCCCAAGAGGCCCAAGCGGGGGGAAGGGAGCAGTTCTTC
CASAQEAQAGGREQFF
>NA|TRBD2|TRBJ2-3|TRBV19
TGTGCCAGTACGGGGCGGGAGAGAACAGATACGCAGTATTTT
CASTGRERTDTQYF
>NA|NA|TRBJ2-5|TRBV7-6
TGTGCCAGCAGCTTAGGTTTAGACCAAGAGACCCAGTACTTC
CASSLGLDQETQYF
>few|NA|TRBJ2-7|TRBV20-1
TGCAGTGCTAGACCATTGTACGAGCAGTACTTC
CSARPLYEQYF
>NA|TRBD1|TRBJ2-3|TRBV7-6
TGTGCCAGCAGCTTAGAAGGGGGCAGGGGAAGCACAGATACGCAGTATTTT
CASSLEGGRGSTDTQYF
>NA|TRBD2|TRBJ2-7|TRBV6-1
TGTGCCAGCAGTGAAAGTGTGGGGACTAGCGGCTCCGAGCAGTACTTC
CASSESVGTSGSEQYF
>few|TRBD1|TRBJ1-1|TRBV18
TGTGCCAGCTCACCAGGGACAGGGGCCATGAACACTGAAGCTTTCTTT
CASSPGTGAMNTEAFF
>NA|TRBD1|TRBJ1-4|TRBV4-3
TGCGCCAGCAGCCAAGAGGCGGGACAGGGGGTAACTAATGAAAAACTGTTTTTT
CASSQEAGQGVTNEKLFF
>NA|NA|TRBJ1-1|TRBV7-9
TGTGCCAGCAGCTTGAGTAACACTGAAGCTTTCTTT
CASSLSNTEAFF
>NA|NA|TRBJ1-2|TRBV28
TGTGCCAGCAGTTACCCTGCAAGAGGTGCCTACACCTTC
CASSYPARGAYTF
>NA|NA|TRBJ1-5|TRBV24-1
TGTGCCACCAGTGTCCCGGGACAACCCTATAGCAATCAGCCCCAGCATTTT
CATSVPGQPYSNQPQHF
>NA|NA|TRBJ1-5|TRBV7-9
TGTGCCAGCAGCCTCGGACAGAATAATCAGCCCCAGCATTTT
CASSLGQNNQPQHF
>NA|TRBD1|TRBJ1-2|TRBV11-2
TGTGCCAGCAGCCCAAGCCCCACAAGGGGGCTTGACTATGGCTACACCTTC
CASSPSPTRGLDYGYTF
>NA|TRBD1|TRBJ2-5|TRBV3-1/TRBV3-2
TGTGCCAGCAGCGCACAGGGGGCCACACAAGAGACCCAGTACTTC
CASSAQGATQETQYF
>NA|NA|TRBJ1-1|TRBV28
TGTGCCAGCAGCCTATCCGAACCTCCGACTGAAGCTTTCTTT
CASSLSEPPTEAFF
>NA|TRBD1|TRBJ1-5|TRBV6-6
TGTGCCAGCAGTGCAGGACAGGGCCGCAATCAGCCCCAGCATTTT
CASSAGQGRNQPQHF
>NA|NA|TRBJ1-1|TRBV7-9
TGTGCCAGCAGCTTATCAGGGTCGATTGAAGCTTTCTTT
CASSLSGSIEAFF
>NA|TRBD2|TRBJ2-3|TRBV10-3
TGTGCCATCAGTGACCCTTCGGGGGGGGCGGGGGCAGATACGCAGTATTTT
CAISDPSGGAGADTQYF
>NA|NA|TRBJ2-3|TRBV4-3
TGCGCCAGCAGCCAAGATAGGGGCGGGGGCCCCCTAAGTGAGGATATGGATACGCAGTATTTT
CASSQDRGGGPLSEDMDTQYF
>NA|TRBD2|TRBJ2-1|TRBV5-5
TGTGCCAGCAGCTTATACGGGAGGGATTACAATGAGCAGTTCTTC
CASSLYGRDYNEQFF
>NA|TRBD1|TRBJ1-4|TRBV4-1
TGCGCCAGCAGCCTCCTTCCGGGACAGGCTAATGAAAAACTGTTTTTT
CASSLLPGQANEKLFF
>NA|TRBD2|TRBJ2-1|TRBV4-1
TGCGCCAGCAGCCAAGAGGGACTAGCGGGGGGGCCGAACAATGAGCAGTTCTTC
CASSQEGLAGGPNNEQFF
>NA|TRBD1|TRBJ1-4|TRBV7-2
TGTGCCAGCAGCGATCACAGGGGATGGGATGAAAAACTGTTTTTT
CASSDHRGWDEKLFF